This TCR beta chain was identified during a study of blood T cell repertoires in COVID-19. Only one count was recorded for this clone. Clones were sequenced by immunoSEQ multiplex PCR, and TCRdb holds only the in-frame ones, with some missing. Of tens of thousands of clones detected, approximately 80% appear once; the ten largest clones hold about 7.6%. Input material: peripheral blood. This TCR was recovered from a human donor in a cohort sampled during active COVID-19.

The CDR3 region is CASGLWRGNEQYF. The CDR3 DNA reads as TGTGCTAGTGGTCTCTGGCGGGGAAACGAGCAGTACTTC. The chain employs TRBV12-5 and TRBJ2-7, with D possibly matching TRBD2 (6 bases). V was cut by 5 bases and J by 5 bases, with 13 bases left in between. The CDR3 consists of 13 residues. Germline V gene data show CDR1 as LGHNT and CDR2 as FRNRAP.